This T cell receptor (beta chain) was sequenced during a study of cytomegalovirus exposure and HLA in healthy donors. As for the donors, each was a healthy bone marrow donor. Study-wide points: TCR beta sequences reportedly predicted most subjects' HLA-A and HLA-B alleles accurately.

Trimming pared 7 bases from V and 0 bases from J, leaving 16 bases between. CDR3 length equals 14 residues. The germline V gene has CDR1 GTSNPN and CDR2 SVGIG (reference sequence). In regard to this clone: The antigen is undetermined.

It was with 60 Vbeta and 13 Jbeta primers that the PCR ran. TCRdb's table, derived via immunoSEQ multiplex PCR, lists solely in-frame clones and lacks some. The data contain about 97,000 clones, about 74% of them singletons. This receptor was taken from a male donor in good health and CMV-seropositive. The sample was PBMCs. The chain joins TRBV30 to TRBJ2-7, with unresolved D. In DNA, the CDR3 is TGTGCCTCCGGGTTCGGCATAAACTCCTACGAGCAGTACTTC. This gives the protein CASGFGINSYEQYF.